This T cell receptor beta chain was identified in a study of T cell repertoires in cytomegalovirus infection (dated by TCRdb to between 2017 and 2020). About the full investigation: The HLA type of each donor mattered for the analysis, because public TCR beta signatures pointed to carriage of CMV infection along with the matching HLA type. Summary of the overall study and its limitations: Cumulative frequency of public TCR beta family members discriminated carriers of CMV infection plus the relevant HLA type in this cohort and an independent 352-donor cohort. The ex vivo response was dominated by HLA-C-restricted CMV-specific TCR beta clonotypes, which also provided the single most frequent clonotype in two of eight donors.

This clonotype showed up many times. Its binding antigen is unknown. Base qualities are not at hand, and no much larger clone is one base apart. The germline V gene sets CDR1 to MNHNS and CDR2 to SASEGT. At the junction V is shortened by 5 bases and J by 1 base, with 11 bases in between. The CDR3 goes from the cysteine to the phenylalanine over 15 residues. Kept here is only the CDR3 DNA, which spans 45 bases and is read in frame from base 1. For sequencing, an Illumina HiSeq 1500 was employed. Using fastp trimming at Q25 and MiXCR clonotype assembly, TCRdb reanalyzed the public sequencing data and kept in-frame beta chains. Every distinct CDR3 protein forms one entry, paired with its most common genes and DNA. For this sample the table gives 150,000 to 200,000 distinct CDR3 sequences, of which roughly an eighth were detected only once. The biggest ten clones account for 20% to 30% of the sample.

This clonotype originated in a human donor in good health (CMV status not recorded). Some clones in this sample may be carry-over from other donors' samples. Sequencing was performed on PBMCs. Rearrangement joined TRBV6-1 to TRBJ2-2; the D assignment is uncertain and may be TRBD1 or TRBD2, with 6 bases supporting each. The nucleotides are TGTGCCAGCAGTCGGGGGACAAAGAACACCGGGGAGCTGTTTTTT. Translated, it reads CASSRGTKNTGELFF.